The next 22 T cell receptor beta chains were all read from a single sample in a study of T cells in narcolepsy. Using immunoSEQ multiplex PCR, the repertoire was profiled, and TCRdb retains in-frame clones only, with some absent. In the table there are around 30,000 clones, around 83% of which are singletons. The sample was CD45RA- memory CD4+ T cells from PBMCs. The receptors shown here come from a human donor with narcolepsy.

The DNA for the CDR3 is TGCGCCAGCAGCCAAGCACCGGGGGGCAGGCAGTATTTT. Translation gives CASSQAPGGRQYF. This sequence joins TRBV4-3 and TRBJ2-3; D might be TRBD2 (7 bases). V lost 1 base and J lost 11, with 13 bases in between. Per the germline V gene, CDR1 is LGHNA and CDR2 is YSLEER. The CDR3 covers 13 residues.

As concerns this clone: Since no conserved phenylalanine or tryptophan closes the CDR3, a read error is the likely cause. The V and J genes are TRBV19 and TRBJ2-7, with a tentative D call TRBD2 (5 bases). Germline V gives CDR1 LNHDA, CDR2 SQIVND (reference sequence). The CDR3 totals 14 residues. V was shortened by 9 bases and J by 3 bases, with 18 bases between the two germline ends. Written as DNA, the CDR3 is TGTGCCAGCGCAGAGATAGCGTCGGGCTACGAGCAGTACCTC. Translation: CASAEIASGYEQYL.

The gene calls are TRBV30 and TRBJ1-2, with 10 bases identical to TRBD1. V dropped 1 base and J dropped 6; count of bases not matched to a gene: 8. The CDR3 has 15 amino acids. The germline CDR1 and CDR2 sequences are GTSNPN and SVGIG (reference sequence). The CDR3 spells CAWSAPTGGKNGYTF. As DNA, the CDR3 is TGTGCCTGGAGTGCCCCGACAGGGGGCAAGAATGGCTACACCTTC.

The sample holds a few counts of this clone. The chain uses TRBV18 and TRBJ2-1; TRBD2 matches 11 bases. The V gene end was trimmed by 3 bases and the J gene end by 9 bases; junction bases not matched to a gene: 7. Germline CDR1 and CDR2: KGHSH and LQKENI. This CDR3 spans 15 amino acids. This CDR3 reads CASSPGLAERGEQFF. Written as DNA, the CDR3 is TGTGCCAGCTCACCGGGACTAGCGGAGAGGGGTGAGCAGTTCTTC.

This clone was picked up one time. V gene TRBV12-5 combines with J gene TRBJ2-1; no clear D gene. Germline CDR1 LGHNT, CDR2 FRNRAP. Trimming pared 1 base from V and 5 bases from J, leaving 6 bases between. CDR3 length equals 13 residues. The CDR3 protein is CASGLDRNNEQFF. CDR3 bases: TGTGCTAGTGGTTTGGACAGAAACAATGAGCAGTTCTTC.

The table lists this clone with a count of one. The gene calls are TRBV7-2 and TRBJ2-1; no clear D. The CDR3 runs to 15 residues. Germline CDR1 SGHTA, CDR2 FQGNSA. The V gene lost 5 bases and the J gene lost 7 bases, with 18 bases spanning the gap. CDR3 amino acids: CASSPPGSEQNEQFF. CDR3 bases: TGTGCCAGCAGCCCCCCCGGGTCCGAGCAGAATGAGCAGTTCTTC. The complete variable domain, with remaining parts taken from reference TRBV7-2 and TRBJ2-1, reads GAGVSQSPSNKVTEKGKDVELRCDPISGHTALYWYRQSLGQGLEFLIYFQGNSAPDKSGLPSDRFSAERTGGSVSTLTIQRTQQEDSAVYLCASSPPGSEQNEQFFGPGTRLTVL.

The J gene is TRBJ2-6, the V gene TRBV12-5, with D unclear. CDR1 and CDR2 from the germline V gene are LGHNT and FRNRAP. The CDR3 runs 14 residues. Trimming cost V 6 bases and J 2 bases, with 8 bases left between them. The CDR3 is CASGKGTGANVLTF. CDR3 DNA sequence: TGTGCTAGTGGGAAGGGAACTGGGGCCAACGTCCTGACTTTC.

The chain employs TRBV30 and TRBJ1-3; 9 bases map to TRBD1. CDR3 length equals 15 residues. CDR1 and CDR2 (germline): GTSNPN, SVGIG (reference sequence). With V trimmed by 4 bases and J by 1 base, 5 bases remained unmatched. The CDR3 here is CAWTPGQGSGNTIYF. CDR3 sequence (DNA): TGTGCCTGGACCCCGGGACAGGGTTCTGGAAACACCATATATTTT.

The gene calls are TRBV19 and TRBJ2-1, with D perhaps TRBD2 (7 bases). The V gene lost 7 bases and the J gene lost 3 bases, with 16 bases spanning the gap. The V gene's germline CDR1 is LNHDA and CDR2 SQIVND (reference sequence). The CDR3 is 15 residues long. As DNA, the CDR3 is TGTGCCAGTAACGCCCGCGGGGGCTACTACAATGAGCAGTTCTTC. This translates into CASNARGGYYNEQFF.

This clone came up a few times. V usage is TRBV6-1 and J usage is TRBJ1-2; 7 nucleotides agree with TRBD1. The CDR3 runs to 12 residues. The V segment lost 4 bases and the J segment 8 bases; nucleotides outside the gene matches: 4. Germline CDR1 MNHNS, CDR2 SASEGT. CDR3 sequence (DNA): TGTGCCAGCAGTGTTCTCAGGGGGGGCTACACCTTC. Residues: CASSVLRGGYTF.

V is TRBV5-4 and J is TRBJ2-7; the D is unclear. With 0 bases removed from V and 6 bases from J, the gap between germline ends came to 7 bases. The CDR3 is 12 residues long. Germline V gene sequence: CDR1 SGHNT, CDR2 YYREEE (reference sequence). The CDR3 reads CASSLVGGEQYF. The CDR3 DNA is TGTGCCAGCAGCTTGGTTGGTGGCGAGCAGTACTTC.

This clone was seen only once. The chain employs TRBV5-6 and TRBJ2-5; 9 bases line up with TRBD2. Germline CDR1 and CDR2: SGHDT and YYEEEE. V gave up 2 bases and J gave up 4 bases; unmatched junction bases: 6. This CDR3 is built from 15 residues. CDR3 protein: CASSLAGGFLETQYF. DNA for the CDR3: TGTGCCAGCAGCTTAGCGGGGGGCTTTTTAGAGACCCAGTACTTC.

CDR3 sequence: CASSLAKSGVDEQFF. CDR3 DNA sequence: TGTGCCAGCAGCCTGGCCAAGTCGGGGGTCGACGAGCAGTTCTTC. This chain connects TRBV7-9 to TRBJ2-1, with D maybe TRBD2 (6 bases). Deletions cut 5 bases from V and 10 bases from J, with 21 bases between. The CDR3 runs 15 residues. The germline gives CDR1 SEHNR, CDR2 FQNEAQ (reference sequence). Based on the CDR3 plus reference TRBV7-9 and TRBJ2-1, the full variable domain is DTGVSQNPRHKITKRGQNVTFRCDPISEHNRLYWYRQTLGQGPEFLTYFQNEAQLEKSRLLSDRFSAERPKGSFSTLEIQRTEQGDSAMYLCASSLAKSGVDEQFFGPGTRLTVL.

This chain connects TRBV18 to TRBJ1-3, with 10 nucleotides matching TRBD1. Germline CDR1 is KGHSH and CDR2 is LQKENI. This CDR3 is 16 amino acids long. After removal of 3 bases from V and 5 bases from J, the junction contained 7 bases not matched to a gene. CDR3 sequence (DNA): TGTGCCAGCTCACCTCCTATGGGACAGGGGAGAAACACCATATATTTT. This sequence encodes CASSPPMGQGRNTIYF.

Concerning this clone: At one end the junction does not follow the germline gene, possibly because of a read error. This same CDR3 is encoded by further DNA sequences in the sample. The chain combines TRBV6-1 with TRBJ1-1; maybe TRBD1 (5 bases). The CDR3 totals 14 residues. Per germline, CDR1 MNHNS and CDR2 SASEGT. CDR3 sequence reads: CASSELGTNTEAFF. The CDR3 bases are TGTGCCAGCAGTGAACTCGGGACGAACACCGAAGCTTTCTTT.

This clone came up once. V and J are TRBV7-2 and TRBJ1-1; D is uncertain. V lost 5 bases and J 8 bases, leaving 15 bases between the germline ends. Germline loops: CDR1 SGHTA, CDR2 FQGNSA. The CDR3 sequence is 13 residues long. This chain's CDR3 is CASSRSSGSEAFF. The CDR3 DNA reads TGTGCCAGCAGCCGCTCTTCCGGGTCGGAAGCTTTCTTT.

The gene calls are TRBV29-1 and TRBJ1-1; unclear D gene. The CDR3 extends over 12 amino acids. Trimming cost V 7 bases and J 5 bases, with 14 bases left between them. CDR1 is SQVTM and CDR2 is ANQGSEA in the germline V gene. The CDR3 nucleotides are TGCAGCGCCACGAGGTCTGTGACTGAAGCTTTCTTT. It codes for CSATRSVTEAFF. Complete variable domain (other parts from reference TRBV29-1 and TRBJ1-1): SAVISQKPSRDICQRGTSLTIQCQVDSQVTMMFWYRQQPGQSLTLIATANQGSEATYESGFVIDKFPISRPNLTFSTLTVSNMSPEDSSIYLCSATRSVTEAFFGQGTRLTVV.

This clone was observed once. The J gene is TRBJ1-1, the V gene TRBV29-1; TRBD1 might be the D (6 bases). The length of the CDR3 is 15 residues. CDR1 is SQVTM, CDR2 ANQGSEA, per germline. Trimming removed 4 bases from V and 5 bases from J, with 20 bases in between. The CDR3 reads CSVARGIGSGTEAFF. For the CDR3, the DNA is TGCAGCGTTGCCAGGGGTATTGGTTCCGGGACTGAAGCTTTCTTT.

CDR3 nucleotide sequence: TGTGCCAGCAGCTCTGGACTCGAGCAGTACTTC. It encodes CASSSGLEQYF. V usage is TRBV7-2 and J usage is TRBJ2-5, with a possible D match to TRBD2 (5 bases). The DNA matches TRBJ2-7 better at its end, which makes the J call doubtful. Per the germline V gene, CDR1 is SGHTA and CDR2 is FQGNSA. This CDR3 region has 11 residues.

The rearrangement uses TRBV5-1 and TRBJ2-7; D gene ambiguous. The CDR3 sequence is 14 residues long. Germline lookup yields CDR1 SGHRS and CDR2 YFSETQ. Trimming pared 3 bases from V and 3 bases from J, leaving 13 bases between. The CDR3 region is CASSSSVEFYEQYF. CDR3 DNA: TGCGCCAGCAGCTCCTCTGTAGAGTTCTACGAGCAGTACTTC.

The rearrangement uses TRBV11-3 and TRBJ2-2; D unresolved. V gave up 5 bases and J gave up 4 bases, with 17 bases separating them. The germline gives CDR1 SGHNT, CDR2 YENEEA. The CDR3 consists of 16 residues. The CDR3 sequence is CASSPTNTWGTGELFF. In nucleotides, the CDR3 is TGTGCCAGCAGCCCTACCAATACCTGGGGCACCGGGGAGCTGTTTTTT.

The chain carries TRBV6-5 and TRBJ2-5, with 7 bases aligning to TRBD2. CDR1 and CDR2 (germline): MNHEY, SVGAGI. V gave up 4 bases and J gave up 2 bases; unmatched junction bases: 1. The CDR3 loop spans 13 amino acids. CDR3 DNA: TGTGCCAGCAGTTGGGGGGGTCAAGAGACCCAGTACTTC. Its translation: CASSWGGQETQYF.